The next 16 T cell receptor delta chains were all read from a single sample in a study of gamma-delta chains in newborns, infants, children. TCRdb re-called the reads with CATT. The data contain approximately 1,300 delta-chain clones, 0.85% to 1.3% of them singletons. The specimen was blood. These receptors all stem from a child in good health.

This clone is categorized as large. Other DNA sequences of this sample code for an identical CDR3. This chain links TRDV2 with TRDJ1, with 7 positions matching TRDD3. V dropped 2 bases and J dropped 0; count of bases not matched to a gene: 23. This CDR3 is 21 amino acids long. Germline V gene sequence: CDR1 GEAIGNYY, CDR2 EKD. CDR3 sequence (DNA): TGTGCCTGTGACAAATTGGGTTCGGGGGTACTGGGGACGCAGTACACCGATAAACTCATCTTT. This gives the protein CACDKLGSGVLGTQYTDKLIF.

To note about this clone: Given a far larger clone just one base away, this is likely a sequencing read error. The sample holds other DNA sequences that translate to the same CDR3. This CDR3 is CACDTLLGDKVPDKLIF. The CDR3 DNA reads as TGTGCCTGTGACACCTTACTGGGGGATAAAGTCCCCGATAAACTCATCTTT. This chain links TRDV2 with TRDJ1; 11 bases align to TRDD3. This CDR3 has 17 amino acids. V shed 0 bases and J 3 bases; nucleotides not matched to a gene: 8. The germline V gene has CDR1 GEAIGNYY and CDR2 EKD.

This clone was picked up a small number of times. The protein recorded in TCRdb matches a much larger clone and deviates from this DNA's translation at residue 11, suggesting a read error; the protein here is obtained by translating the DNA. The chain uses TRDV2 and TRDJ3, with a tentative D call TRDD3 (5 bases). This CDR3 has 16 amino acids. The germline V gene has CDR1 GEAIGNYY and CDR2 EKD. CDR3 region: CACDTPSSWDARQMFF. CDR3 nucleotide sequence: TGTGCCTGTGACACCCCTAGCTCCTGGGACGCCCGACAGATGTTTTTC.

With respect to this clone: The protein recorded in TCRdb matches a much larger clone and deviates from this DNA's translation at residue 4, suggesting a read error; the protein here is obtained by translating the DNA. This chain's CDR3 is CACGTVGGGQNTDKLIF. The CDR3 nucleotides read TGTGCCTGTGGCACCGTGGGTGGGGGTCAAAACACCGATAAACTCATCTTT. The chain is built from TRDV2 and TRDJ1; the D gene is possibly TRDD3 (6 bases). Looked up from germline, CDR1 is GEAIGNYY and CDR2 is EKD. CDR3 length equals 17 residues.

In regard to this clone: One end of the junction varies from germline; a read error may be responsible. The J gene is TRDJ1, the V gene TRDV2, with 7 bases matching TRDD3. CDR1 GEAIGNYY and CDR2 EKD come from the germline V gene. This CDR3 is built from 15 residues. The CDR3 here is CACDTVGGFTDKLTF. For the CDR3, the DNA is TGTGCCTGTGACACCGTGGGGGGATTCACCGATAAACTCACCTTT.

About this clone itself: The protein given by TCRdb reflects a much larger clone and differs at residue 3 from this DNA's translation, likely from a read error; the protein shown is the DNA's translation. The chain recombines TRDV2 with TRDJ1; 8 positions agree with TRDD3. V trimming: 8 bases; J trimming: 0 bases; junction bases outside the gene matches: 16. Germline V gives CDR1 GEAIGNYY, CDR2 EKD. The CDR3 spans 17 residues. The CDR3 protein is CAYDSLGAHTYTDKLIF. The CDR3 DNA reads TGTGCCTACGATTCACTGGGGGCCCACACGTACACCGATAAACTCATCTTT.

As for this clone: A far larger clone is only one base removed, so a read error is likely. This chain joins TRDV2 and TRDJ1; D is ambiguous. The CDR3 has 15 amino acids. Looked up from germline, CDR1 is GEAIGNYY and CDR2 is EKD. V was cut by 5 bases and J by 0 bases, with 15 bases left in between. As DNA, the CDR3 is TGTGCCTGTGTCCCCTTGAGGGACAACACCGATAAACTCATCTTT. This translates into CACVPLRDNTDKLIF.

This clone was observed a few times. TCRdb has a much larger clone's protein, which differs at residue 10 from the translation of this DNA, likely because of a read error; what is shown is the protein translated from the DNA. The CDR3 nucleotides read TGTGCCTGTGATATGGTACTGGGGGCCTTTTCCACCGATAAACTCATCTTT. Protein sequence: CACDMVLGAFSTDKLIF. The chain joins TRDV2 to TRDJ1; 8 nucleotides align to TRDD3. Germline values: CDR1 GEAIGNYY, CDR2 EKD. The ends lost 4 bases at V and 1 base at J; junction bases unmatched: 13. CDR3 length: 17 amino acids.

In its sample, this clone was seen a few times. The protein in TCRdb stems from a much larger clone and differs at residue 14 from this DNA's translation, likely a read error; here the protein is translated from the DNA. V and J are TRDV2 and TRDJ1; no clear D gene. Germline V gene lookup returns CDR1 GEAIGNYY and CDR2 EKD. The CDR3 length is 16 residues. The CDR3 region has the DNA TGTGCCTGTGACACTGTGGAAGAAGTTTACACCGATAAACCCATCTTT. It codes for CACDTVEEVYTDKPIF.

By its share, this clone is large. A much larger clonotype is one base distant, so this may be a read error. This rearrangement joins TRDV2 to TRDJ1; TRDD3 matches at 7 bases. Germline lookup yields CDR1 GEAIGNYY and CDR2 EKD. The CDR3 is 16 residues long. The CDR3 DNA sequence: TGTGCCTGTGACACCGTTGGGGATAAGCTCCCCGATAAACCCATCTTT. This codes for CACDTVGDKLPDKPIF.

On this clone itself: The translation of this DNA and the TCRdb protein of a much larger clone differ at residue 3, probably owing to a read error; the protein shown here is translated from the DNA. CDR3: CARDTVPTGGLNTDKLIF. DNA of the CDR3: TGTGCCCGTGACACCGTTCCTACTGGGGGATTGAACACCGATAAACTCATCTTT. The chain employs TRDV2 and TRDJ1, with 10 bases matching TRDD3. Germline values: CDR1 GEAIGNYY, CDR2 EKD. The CDR3 has 18 amino acids.

This clone was observed a few times. TCRdb's entry gives the protein of a much larger clone, which mismatches this DNA's translation at residue 15, likely from a read error; the protein reported here is translated from the DNA. The V and J genes are TRDV2 and TRDJ1; TRDD3 matches 11 bases. The germline V gene encodes CDR1 GEAIGNYY and CDR2 EKD. The CDR3 length is 17 residues. CDR3 sequence: CACDTLGDTEYTDKPIF. DNA of the CDR3: TGTGCCTGTGACACCTTGGGGGATACGGAGTACACCGATAAACCCATCTTT.

This clone is medium-sized. A far larger clone is just one base off, so this is likely a read error. The CDR3 spells CARDTVGVVGVDTDKLIF. The CDR3 DNA follows: TGTGCCCGTGACACAGTAGGCGTGGTGGGGGTCGACACCGATAAACTCATCTTT. The chain joins TRDV2 to TRDJ1; D perhaps matches TRDD3 (6 bases). The CDR3 totals 18 residues. The germline V gene encodes CDR1 GEAIGNYY and CDR2 EKD.

With respect to this clone: The protein recorded in TCRdb matches a much larger clone and deviates from this DNA's translation at residue 15, suggesting a read error; the protein here is obtained by translating the DNA. The chain joins TRDV2 to TRDJ1; 8 nucleotides align to TRDD3. The V gene's germline CDR1 is GEAIGNYY and CDR2 EKD. The CDR3 extends over 18 amino acids. The CDR3 DNA sequence: TGTGCCTGTGACGCGATACTGGGGGCTAGTCGCGGCACCGATAGACTCATCTTT. Translating gives CACDAILGASRGTDRLIF.

This clone has only a few counts. Only one base separates this from a far larger clonotype, so it likely reflects a read error. V and J are TRDV2 and TRDJ1, with 13 bases fitting TRDD3. Unmatched junction bases numbered 15, after V lost 0 bases and J lost 0 bases. Germline V gene data show CDR1 as GEAIGNYY and CDR2 as EKD. The CDR3 is 21 amino acids. The CDR3 region has the DNA TGTGCCTGTGACACCCCCTTTAGCCCGCGTACTGGGGGATACGACACCGATAAACTCATCTTT. This gives the protein CACDTPFSPRTGGYDTDKLIF.

Turning to this clone: TCRdb shows a much larger clone's protein in place of this DNA's translation, and the two differ at residue 6, likely through a read error; the protein shown is translated from the DNA. The chain is built from TRDV2 and TRDJ1; 9 bases are a match to TRDD3. Germline assignment: CDR1 GEAIGNYY and CDR2 EKD. The V and J ends lost 0 bases and 0 bases, in that order; junction bases with no gene match: 7. CDR3 length equals 17 residues. The CDR3 region is CACDTASGGSNTDKLIF. Here the CDR3 DNA reads TGTGCCTGTGACACCGCCTCTGGGGGATCTAACACCGATAAACTCATCTTT.